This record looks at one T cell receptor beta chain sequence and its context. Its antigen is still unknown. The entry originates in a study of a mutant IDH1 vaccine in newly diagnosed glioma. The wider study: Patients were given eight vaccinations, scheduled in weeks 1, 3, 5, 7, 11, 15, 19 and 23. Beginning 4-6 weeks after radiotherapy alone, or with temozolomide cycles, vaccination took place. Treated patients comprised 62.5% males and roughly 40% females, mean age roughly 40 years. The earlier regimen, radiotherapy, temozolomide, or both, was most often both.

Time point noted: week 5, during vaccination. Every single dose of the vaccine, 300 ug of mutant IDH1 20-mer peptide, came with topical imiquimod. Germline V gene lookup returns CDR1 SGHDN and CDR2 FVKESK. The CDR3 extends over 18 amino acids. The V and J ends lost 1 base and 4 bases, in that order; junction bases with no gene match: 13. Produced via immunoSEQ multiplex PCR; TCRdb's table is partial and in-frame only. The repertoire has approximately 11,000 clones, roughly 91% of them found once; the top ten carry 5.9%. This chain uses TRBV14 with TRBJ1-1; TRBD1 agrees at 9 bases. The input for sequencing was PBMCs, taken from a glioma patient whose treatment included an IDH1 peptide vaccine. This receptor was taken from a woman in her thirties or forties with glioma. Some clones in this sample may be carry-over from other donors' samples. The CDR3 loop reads CASSQGGRDRVTSTEAFF. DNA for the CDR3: TGTGCCAGCAGCCAAGGAGGTCGGGACAGGGTGACGAGCACTGAAGCTTTCTTT.